This is a list of T cell receptor beta chains from one sample in a study of CD8 T cells in Susac syndrome. TCRdb reprocessed the immunoSEQ multiplex PCR reads with MiXCR, giving one entry per CDR3 protein. The sample has 180,000 or so distinct CDR3 sequences; around 94% are singletons. The sequenced sample was CD4+ T cells from PBMCs. These receptor sequences come from a human donor in good health. CDR3s include the opening cysteine and the closing phenylalanine or tryptophan. Each record gives: J gene, D gene, V gene, clone size, CDR3 DNA, CDR3 protein. D genes are given only for firm matches. Clone size is not always given. Where it is, it says once, few, many or a class for expanded clones.

TRBJ1-2	NA	TRBV7-2	NA	TGTGCCAGCAGCTTATCGGCGGCTAACTATGGCTACACCTTC	CASSLSAANYGYTF
TRBJ2-7	NA	TRBV7-7	NA	TGTGCTAGCAGCCAAGACCAGGGAGACGAGCAGTACTTC	CASSQDQGDEQYF
TRBJ2-5	NA	TRBV19	NA	TGTGCCAGTAGTATGGGGCAAACCCAGTACTTC	CASSMGQTQYF
TRBJ2-5	TRBD1	TRBV7-9	NA	TGTGCCAGCAGCTACAGGGGGCTAGAGACCCAGTACTTC	CASSYRGLETQYF
TRBJ2-3	TRBD2	TRBV12-3/TRBV12-4	NA	TGTGCCAGCAGACAGCGGGGGGGCACAGATACGCAGTATTTT	CASRQRGGTDTQYF
TRBJ2-5	NA	TRBV5-1	NA	TGCGCCAGCAGCTTGGCTATGACAGCTCTCCAAGAGACCCAGTACTTC	CASSLAMTALQETQYF
TRBJ1-2	NA	TRBV25-1	NA	TGTGCCAGCAGTGAATCGTACTATGGCTACACCTTC	CASSESYYGYTF
TRBJ2-3	TRBD2	TRBV20-1	once	TGCAGTGCTAGAATAGCGGGGGGGGCAGATACGCAGTATTTT	CSARIAGGADTQYF
TRBJ2-7	TRBD2	TRBV20-1	NA	TGCAGTGCTCGTCGGGGCGGGGGCTACGAGCAGTACTTC	CSARRGGGYEQYF
TRBJ2-4	TRBD2	TRBV6-5	NA	TGTGCCAGCAGTTACCCGGGACTAGCGTCGAACATTCAGTACTTC	CASSYPGLASNIQYF
TRBJ2-4	NA	TRBV9	NA	TGTGCCAGCAGCACCGAGGGGGAGGCCAAAAACATTCAGTACTTC	CASSTEGEAKNIQYF
TRBJ2-5	NA	TRBV27	few	TGTGCCAGCAGTTTAGAGGGCAGGGAGACCCAGTACTTC	CASSLEGRETQYF
TRBJ2-6	NA	TRBV20-1	NA	TGCAGTGCTAGAGTTCGGGGGGCAGTGGGGGCCAACGTCCTGACTTTC	CSARVRGAVGANVLTF
TRBJ2-3	TRBD2	TRBV7-9	NA	TGTGCCAGCAACGGACTAGCGTCCACAGATACGCAGTATTTT	CASNGLASTDTQYF
TRBJ1-4	TRBD1	TRBV3-1	NA	TGTGCCAGCAGCCCCGGACAGGCGGCAACTAATGAAAAACTGTTTTTT	CASSPGQAATNEKLFF
TRBJ1-2	NA	TRBV20-1	NA	TGCAGTGCTAGAGTGTCGGATGGCTACACCTTC	CSARVSDGYTF
TRBJ1-2	NA	TRBV4-3	NA	TGCGCCAGCAGCCAAGATTCAGGGGTATATGGCTACACCTTC	CASSQDSGVYGYTF
TRBJ1-1	NA	TRBV18	NA	TGTGCCAGCTCACCACCGACTCAGGACGAAGCTTTCTTT	CASSPPTQDEAFF
TRBJ2-1	TRBD2	TRBV20-1	NA	TGCAGTGCAGGCGGGGGGGCTTCTTCCTTCAGAGAGCAGTTCTTC	CSAGGGASSFREQFF
TRBJ2-7	TRBD1	TRBV27	NA	TGTGCCAGCAGTTTAGGGGACAGGGGAAACGAGCAGTACTTC	CASSLGDRGNEQYF
TRBJ2-3	TRBD1	TRBV15	NA	TGTGCCACCAGCAGACCACCGGGACAGGGAAAAACAGATACGCAGTATTTT	CATSRPPGQGKTDTQYF
TRBJ2-3	TRBD1	TRBV6-4	NA	TGTGCCAGCAGTGTGACAGGGTCCCCCACAGATACGCAGTATTTT	CASSVTGSPTDTQYF
TRBJ1-6	NA	TRBV12-3/TRBV12-4	NA	TGTGCCAGCAGTTCGGGGTCCGATAATTCACCCCTCCACTTT	CASSSGSDNSPLHF
TRBJ2-5	NA	TRBV28	NA	TGTGCCAGCACCACCGGGACGATAGAGACCCAGTACTTC	CASTTGTIETQYF
TRBJ1-1	NA	TRBV12-3/TRBV12-4	NA	TGTGCCAGCAGGGCCCGGGGTCTCACTGAAGCTTTCTTT	CASRARGLTEAFF
TRBJ1-6	NA	TRBV3-1	NA	TGTGCCAGCAGCCAACCTGACAGTATTGGGTCACCCCTCCACTTT	CASSQPDSIGSPLHF
TRBJ1-6	TRBD1	TRBV20-1	NA	TGCAGTGCCCGGGACAGGGGAAATTCACCCCTCCACTTT	CSARDRGNSPLHF
TRBJ2-2	NA	TRBV7-2	NA	TGTGCCAGCAGCTTAATCGGCTCACGGTCCGGGGAGCTGTTTTTT	CASSLIGSRSGELFF
TRBJ2-7	TRBD1	TRBV5-4	NA	TGTGCCAGCAGCACCTCCGGGACAGTCTACGAGCAGTACTTC	CASSTSGTVYEQYF
TRBJ1-6	NA	TRBV12-3/TRBV12-4	once	TGTGCCAGCAGTATTGGTGGGACACCCAATTCACCCCTCCACTTT	CASSIGGTPNSPLHF
TRBJ2-7	NA	TRBV29-1	NA	TGCAGCGTTGTGTGGAACTACGAGCAGTACTTC	CSVVWNYEQYF
TRBJ2-7	NA	TRBV13	NA	TGTGCCAGCAGCTTAGGCCGTGGTGAGCAGTACTTC	CASSLGRGEQYF
TRBJ2-6	NA	TRBV5-4	NA	TGTGCCAGCAGCTTGGCGGGGACTGGGGCCAACGTCCTGACTTTC	CASSLAGTGANVLTF
TRBJ2-7	NA	TRBV4-2	NA	TGTGCCAGCAGCCAAGATCTGCGGAAGGACGAGCAGTACTTC	CASSQDLRKDEQYF
TRBJ1-6	NA	TRBV7-2	NA	TGTGCCAGCAGCGTCATGACAGCCACTTATTCACCCCTCCACTTT	CASSVMTATYSPLHF
TRBJ2-6	NA	TRBV3-1	NA	TGTGCCAGCAGCCAAGATCATAAGATTTCTGGGGCCAACGTCCTGACTTTC	CASSQDHKISGANVLTF